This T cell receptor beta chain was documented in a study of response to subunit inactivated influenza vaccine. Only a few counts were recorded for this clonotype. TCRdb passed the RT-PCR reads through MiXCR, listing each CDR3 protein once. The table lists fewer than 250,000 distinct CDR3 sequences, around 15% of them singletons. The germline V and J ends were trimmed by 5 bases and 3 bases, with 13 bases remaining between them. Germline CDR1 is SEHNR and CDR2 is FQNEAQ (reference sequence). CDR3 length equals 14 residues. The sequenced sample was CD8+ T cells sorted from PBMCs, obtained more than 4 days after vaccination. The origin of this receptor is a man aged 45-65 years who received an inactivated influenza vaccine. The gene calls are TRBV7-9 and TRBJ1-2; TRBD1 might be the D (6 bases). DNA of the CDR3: TGTGCCAGCAGCGCCACAGGGAACTACTATGGCTACACCTTC. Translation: CASSATGNYYGYTF.